Listed below are T cell receptor beta chains from one sample, sequenced in a study of T cell responses to AZD1222 COVID-19 vaccine. TCRdb's table, derived via immunoSEQ multiplex PCR, lists solely in-frame clones and lacks some. The sample lists under 130,000 clones, roughly 82% occurring once. Sample: peripheral blood, taken on day 0 of AZD1222 vaccination. These receptors were obtained from an adult in good health. Both conserved end residues are part of each CDR3. D genes are given only for firm matches. Clone size, where shown, is once, few, many, or a class for clones that have expanded.

>TRBV2|.|TRBJ2-2|.
TGTGCCAGCAGTGATCTGGGCACCGGGGAGCTGTTTTTT
CASSDLGTGELFF
>TRBV7-9|.|TRBJ2-2|.
TGTGCCAGCAGCTTTGGGGCCGGGGAGCTGTTTTTT
CASSFGAGELFF
>TRBV11-3|TRBD2|TRBJ2-1|.
TGTGCCAGCAGCTTAGTCCTAGCGGGGGCCGACAATGAGCAGTTCTTC
CASSLVLAGADNEQFF
>TRBV4-3|TRBD2|TRBJ2-4|.
TGCGCCAGCAGCCCTACGCGGACTAGCGGGGGGCTGGGCGTAGCCAAAAACATTCAGTACTTC
CASSPTRTSGGLGVAKNIQYF
>TRBV7-2|.|TRBJ1-2|.
TGTGCCAGCAGCTCCCTACGGGGGAGGGTGGGCTACACCTTC
CASSSLRGRVGYTF
>TRBV6-2/TRBV6-3|TRBD1|TRBJ1-5|.
TGTGCCAGCAGTGAGACGGGACAGTATAATCAGCCCCAGCATTTT
CASSETGQYNQPQHF
>TRBV12-3/TRBV12-4|TRBD1|TRBJ1-2|.
TGTGCCAGCAGTTTTTTAGGGGGCCGTGCCTACACCTTC
CASSFLGGRAYTF
>TRBV27|.|TRBJ2-3|.
TGTGCCAGCAGCCAACCAGGGGTACGAGATACGCAGTATTTT
CASSQPGVRDTQYF
>TRBV18|.|TRBJ2-1|.
TGTGCCAGCTCATCCACGGGGGGCAAGGGGGCAGTCAATGAGCAGTTCTTC
CASSSTGGKGAVNEQFF
>TRBV5-1|TRBD1|TRBJ1-4|.
TGCGCCAGCAGCTTGGGACAGGGGAGTGAAAAACTGTTTTTT
CASSLGQGSEKLFF
>TRBV27|TRBD1|TRBJ1-4|few
TGTGCCAGCGGGGACAGGGGGAGGGTGGATGAAAAACTGTTTTTT
CASGDRGRVDEKLFF
>TRBV7-9|.|TRBJ2-5|.
TGTGCCAGCAGCTTAGAGGTCCCCTGGGAGACCCAGTACTTC
CASSLEVPWETQYF
>TRBV12-3/TRBV12-4|.|TRBJ2-7|.
TGTGCCAGCAGTTTAGCGCAGGACTACGAGCAGTACTTC
CASSLAQDYEQYF
>TRBV11-1|TRBD2|TRBJ2-7|.
TGTGCCAGCAGCTTAATAGCGACGGGACTAGTTTACGAGCAGTACTTC
CASSLIATGLVYEQYF
>TRBV19|TRBD1|TRBJ1-5|.
TGTGCCAGTAGTATTCAGGGGGCCCAGCATTTT
CASSIQGAQHF
>TRBV19|TRBD2|TRBJ2-7|.
TGTGCCAGTAGCCCGTCTGGGACTAGTGGCTCCTACGAGCAGTACTTC
CASSPSGTSGSYEQYF
>TRBV30|.|TRBJ1-1|.
TGTGCCTGGAGCGAGAGGGGAGTCACTGAAGCTTTCTTT
CAWSERGVTEAFF
>TRBV15|.|TRBJ1-4|few
TGTGCCACCAGCAGAGACACAGGGCTACTGTTTTTT
CATSRDTGLLFF
>TRBV2|TRBD1|TRBJ1-6|.
TGTGCCAGCAGAGGCAGGGGGAGCTCCTATAATTCACCCCTCCACTTT
CASRGRGSSYNSPLHF
>TRBV6-4|.|TRBJ2-2|.
TGTGCCAGCAGTGACTCGGGGTATCACACCGGGGAGCTGTTTTTT
CASSDSGYHTGELFF
>TRBV2|.|TRBJ2-7|.
TGTGCCAGCAGAAGACAATCGATCGGGTACGAGCAGTACTTC
CASRRQSIGYEQYF
>TRBV2|.|TRBJ1-4|.
TGTGCCAGCCTGTCTAATGAAAAACTGTTTTTT
CASLSNEKLFF
>TRBV12-5|.|TRBJ1-5|.
TGTGCTAGTGGTTTGGGTGGGGGGGGTAGCAATCAGCCCCAGCATTTT
CASGLGGGGSNQPQHF
>TRBV29-1|.|TRBJ2-5|.
TGCAGCGTCTTTCCCGGGGGTGAGACCCAGTACTTC
CSVFPGGETQYF
>TRBV7-2|.|TRBJ1-5|.
TGTGCCAGCAGCCCGAATAGCAATCAGCCCCAGCATTTT
CASSPNSNQPQHF
>TRBV11-2|TRBD1|TRBJ1-3|.
TGTGCCAGCAGCCCCAGGGACAGGGGTTACTCTGGAAACACCATATATTTT
CASSPRDRGYSGNTIYF
>TRBV6-1|TRBD1|TRBJ1-2|.
TGTGCCAGCAGTGATTTTGCCAGGGGAGGGGGCCAGGGCTACACCTTC
CASSDFARGGGQGYTF
>TRBV12-3/TRBV12-4|.|TRBJ2-2|.
TGTGCCAGCAGTTTCGGAGGAGGGGAGCTGTTTTTT
CASSFGGGELFF
>TRBV12-3/TRBV12-4|.|TRBJ2-2|.
TGTGCCAGCAGCTACACCGGGGAGCTGTTTTTT
CASSYTGELFF
>TRBV27|.|TRBJ2-7|.
TGTGCCAGCAGGACACTAGGCAGTACCTACGAGCAGTACTTC
CASRTLGSTYEQYF
>TRBV9|.|TRBJ2-3|.
TGTGCCAGCAGCGTAGCTCCGGGGGGCCTCACAGATACGCAGTATTTT
CASSVAPGGLTDTQYF
>TRBV19|.|TRBJ1-5|.
TGTGCCAGTAGTATAGGACCCCCGATAAGCAATCAGCCCCAGCATTTT
CASSIGPPISNQPQHF
>TRBV2|TRBD2|TRBJ2-3|.
TGTGCCAGCAGTCGGGGGGGCGCAGATACGCAGTATTTT
CASSRGGADTQYF
>TRBV11-2|TRBD2|TRBJ2-2|.
TGTGCCAGCAGCTTTACCGCGACTGGACTAGCGACGGTCCGGGAGCTGTTTTTT
CASSFTATGLATVRELFF
>TRBV5-6|.|TRBJ1-5|.
TGTGCCAGCAGCTTGGGAGGGGGCAATCAGCCCCAGCATTTT
CASSLGGGNQPQHF
>TRBV18|TRBD1|TRBJ1-6|.
TGTGCCAGCTCACCCGACAGGGTTGGCTATAATTCACCCCTCCACTTT
CASSPDRVGYNSPLHF
>TRBV12-3/TRBV12-4|.|TRBJ2-2|.
TGTGCCAGCAATAACCAGGGGGAGCTGTTTTTT
CASNNQGELFF
>TRBV30|.|TRBJ1-1|.
TGTGCCTGGACGTCTCAAAGAACAGGGATGGGGTTCACTGAAGCTTTCTTT
CAWTSQRTGMGFTEAFF
>TRBV5-6|.|TRBJ1-2|.
TGTGCCAGCTCGGACAGAGGAGGCTACACCTTC
CASSDRGGYTF
>TRBV21-1|.|TRBJ2-3|.
TGTGCCAGCAGCAATGACCGACATTTAACGGATACGCAGTATTTT
CASSNDRHLTDTQYF
>TRBV27|TRBD1|TRBJ2-3|.
TGTGCCAGCAGTTTATCCCAAAGGGACAGGGTCGCAGATACGCAGTATTTT
CASSLSQRDRVADTQYF
>TRBV28|.|TRBJ2-7|.
TGTGCCAGCAGTTCCGGACCCCGCGAGCAGTACTTC
CASSSGPREQYF
>TRBV5-4|.|TRBJ2-3|.
TGTGCCAGCAGCTTGCGAAGTACGCGCACAGATACGCAGTATTTT
CASSLRSTRTDTQYF
>TRBV19|.|TRBJ2-1|.
TGTGCCAGTAGTATTACTTTACGAACGCCGGCGTTCTTC
CASSITLRTPAFF
>TRBV11-2|TRBD2|TRBJ2-3|.
TGTGCCAGCAACCCAGAGGGTAGCGGGGGGGCCGGAGATACGCAGTATTTT
CASNPEGSGGAGDTQYF
>TRBV6-2/TRBV6-3|TRBD2|TRBJ2-2|.
TGTGCCAGCAGTACAAGGACTAGCGGGGAACCCGGGGAGCTGTTTTTT
CASSTRTSGEPGELFF
>TRBV12-3/TRBV12-4|.|TRBJ1-2|.
TGTGCCAGCAGTTTACACTATGGCTACACCTTC
CASSLHYGYTF
>TRBV28|TRBD1|TRBJ2-7|.
TGTGCCAGCAGCGGAGCAGGGGGCTCCCAAGCCTACGAGCAGTACTTC
CASSGAGGSQAYEQYF
>TRBV10-3|TRBD1|TRBJ1-1|.
TGTGCCACCAGGGACAGGGGGTTTTCGAACACTGAAGCTTTCTTT
CATRDRGFSNTEAFF